Following are 4 T cell receptor beta chains from one sample sequenced in a study of beta chain features in type 1 diabetes (dated by TCRdb to 2016 to 2019). Library construction relied on the immunoSEQ multiplex PCR assay. The entire amount of isolated RNA was reverse transcribed using the High Capacity cDNA Reverse Transcription Kit, so the sequenced TCRB transcripts were expressed ones. TCRdb took this table from immuneACCESS and kept in-frame rearrangements with V and J called. Such tables lack part of the clones; where checked against another copy, unresolved V genes explain under half of the gap, and the rest is unexplained. This sample holds hundreds of thousands of clones; approximately 8% were observed only once. Jointly, the top ten make up under 0.5% of the sample. The sample consisted of central memory CD4+ T cells from blood. The receptors stem from a woman aged 18 to 35 in good health.

This clone was seen a handful of times. The rearrangement uses TRBV2 and TRBJ2-7, with D perhaps TRBD1 (5 bases). Germline V gene sequence: CDR1 SNHLY, CDR2 FYNNEI. The CDR3 length is 13 residues. The V end lost 4 bases, the J end lost 3 bases, and 10 bases lay between the germline ends. CDR3 nucleotide sequence: TGTGCCAGCAGTGGGGCAGGGAACTACGAGCAGTACTTC. Translation gives CASSGAGNYEQYF.

Points on this clone: This sample also contains other DNA sequences that code for the same CDR3. The chain joins TRBV27 to TRBJ1-1; the D gene is possibly TRBD1 (5 bases). This CDR3 has 14 amino acids. Deletions cut 2 bases from V and 1 base from J, with 8 bases between. Germline values: CDR1 MNHEY, CDR2 SMNVEV (reference sequence). CDR3 in DNA: TGTGCCAGCAGTTTACGGCAGGGGAACACTGAAGCTTTCTTT. It yields the protein CASSLRQGNTEAFF.

This clone was seen many times. This rearrangement joins TRBV10-3 to TRBJ2-6; the D gene is possibly TRBD2 (6 bases). V dropped 4 bases and J dropped 4 bases, with 17 bases sitting between them. The CDR3 has 17 residues. CDR1 and CDR2 (germline): ENHRY, SYGVKD. The CDR3, as DNA: TGTGCCATCAGTGGACACCTGGCGGGGCAAGGGGCCAACGTCCTGACTTTC. Translating it yields CAISGHLAGQGANVLTF.

This clone was seen at least ten times. The chain joins TRBV7-8 to TRBJ1-3; D is undetermined. The V gene's germline CDR1 is SGHVS and CDR2 FQNEAQ. Trimming removed 4 bases at V and 2 bases at J, with 0 bases between. The CDR3 is made up of 11 amino acids. CDR3 amino acids: CASSSGNTIYF. Written as DNA, the CDR3 is TGTGCCAGCAGCTCTGGAAACACCATATATTTT.